Each of the 32 T cell receptor beta chains below was sequenced from the same sample in a study of a mutant IDH1 vaccine in newly diagnosed glioma. These receptors' targets are unknown. Clones were sequenced by immunoSEQ multiplex PCR, and TCRdb holds only the in-frame ones, with some missing. The sample lists tens of thousands of clones; about 80% were seen once. The time point denotes: week 11, during vaccination. Vaccinated patients received 300 ug of mutant IDH1 20-mer peptide per dose, with topical imiquimod. The specimen comprised PBMCs, sampled from a glioma patient whose treatment included an IDH1 peptide vaccine. These receptors originate from a man aged 50 or older with glioma.

This clone appeared a single time. This chain links TRBV9 with TRBJ2-3; D may correspond to TRBD1 or TRBD2 (6 bases each). Trimming took 4 bases from V and 1 from J, leaving 13 bases between them. CDR3 length: 15 amino acids. CDR1 is SGDLS, CDR2 YYNGEE, per germline. The CDR3 sequence is CASSSPEGGTDTQYF. CDR3 DNA sequence: TGTGCCAGCAGCTCACCGGAGGGGGGCACAGATACGCAGTATTTT.

A note on this clone: One end of the junction does not line up with germline, which may come from a read error. The CDR3 loop reads CASSLQTSAVKYF. The CDR3 nucleotides are TGTGCCAGCAGCCTCCAGACTAGCGCGGTTAAGTACTTT. V usage is TRBV11-2 and J usage is TRBJ2-3, with 8 bases fitting TRBD2. CDR3 length: 13 amino acids. Germline V gene data show CDR1 as SGHAT and CDR2 as FQNNGV.

This chain uses TRBV7-2 with TRBJ2-7; D remains unclear. Germline V gives CDR1 SGHTA, CDR2 FQGNSA. V was clipped by 3 bases and J by 7 bases, with 16 bases between them. This CDR3 is built from 14 residues. CDR3 nucleotide sequence: TGTGCCAGCAGCTTCCACCGTTGGACCGGGGAGCAGTACTTC. This sequence encodes CASSFHRWTGEQYF.

The chain uses TRBV5-1 and TRBJ2-7, with a possible D match to TRBD1 (5 bases). The germline CDR1 and CDR2 sequences are SGHRS and YFSETQ. The CDR3 is 14 amino acids. V was shortened by 3 bases and J by 2 bases, with 12 bases between the two germline ends. The CDR3, as DNA: TGCGCCAGCAGCTCAGGGCTCGAGCCCTACGAGCAGTACTTC. Protein sequence: CASSSGLEPYEQYF.

The chain couples TRBV30 to TRBJ2-7, with D hard to call. The CDR3 consists of 14 residues. Germline assignment: CDR1 GTSNPN and CDR2 SVGIG (reference sequence). V was shortened by 1 base and J by 9 bases, with 19 bases between the two germline ends. In DNA form, the CDR3 reads TGTGCCTGGAGTGGGGTGCCCGAGGTAGACGGGCAGTACTTC. Its translation: CAWSGVPEVDGQYF.

The gene calls are TRBV6-5 and TRBJ1-5; D not resolved. Germline V gives CDR1 MNHEY, CDR2 SVGAGI. The CDR3 covers 15 residues. The V end lost 6 bases, the J end lost 0 bases, and 12 bases lay between the germline ends. CDR3 coding DNA: TGTGCCAGCAGCCTTTACGGGGATAGCAATCAGCCCCAGCATTTT. This codes for CASSLYGDSNQPQHF.

Only one count was recorded for this clone. The J gene is TRBJ2-1, the V gene TRBV25-1; maybe TRBD1 (6 bases). CDR3 length equals 18 residues. CDR1 is MGHDK and CDR2 is SYGVNS in the germline V gene. V gave up 4 bases and J gave up 2 bases, with 21 bases separating them. In DNA form, the CDR3 reads TGTGCCAGCAGTGTGTCCAGGTCCTACAGGGCAACCTACAATGAGCAGTTCTTC. The encoded protein is CASSVSRSYRATYNEQFF.

The V call is TRBV9, the J call TRBJ1-2; 8 nucleotides align to TRBD1. From germline, CDR1 is SGDLS and CDR2 YYNGEE. This CDR3 contains 14 residues. J gave up 4 bases and V 4 bases, and 6 bases lay outside the gene matches. The CDR3 protein is CASSPGQGGYGYTF. In DNA, the CDR3 is TGTGCCAGCAGCCCCGGACAGGGTGGCTATGGCTACACCTTC.

This rearrangement joins TRBV11-3 to TRBJ2-3, with 11 bases fitting TRBD2. After removal of 6 bases from V and 1 base from J, the junction contained 3 bases not matched to a gene. Germline CDR1 reads SGHNT; CDR2 reads YENEEA. There are 15 residues in the CDR3. The CDR3 DNA reads as TGTGCCAGCAGACTAGCGGGGGCCCGCACAGATACGCAGTATTTT. Translated, it gives CASRLAGARTDTQYF.

This clone has just one count. J is TRBJ2-6 and V is TRBV19, with D unclear. The V end was cut by 7 bases, the J end by 0 bases, with 13 bases between. This CDR3 has 16 residues. Germline V gene sequence: CDR1 LNHDA, CDR2 SQIVND (reference sequence). This CDR3 is CASNSHYYSGANVLTF. In DNA, the CDR3 is TGTGCCAGTAACTCCCACTACTACTCTGGGGCCAACGTCCTGACTTTC.

This chain uses TRBV11-3 with TRBJ2-2, with a weak D call TRBD2 (6 bases). V lost 2 bases, J lost 2 bases, and 12 bases lay in between. This CDR3 region has 16 residues. Germline V gene data show CDR1 as SGHNT and CDR2 as YENEEA. The CDR3 nucleotides are TGTGCCAGCAGCTTAAGCGGCGGGGAAAACACCGGGGAGCTGTTTTTT. Amino acid sequence: CASSLSGGENTGELFF.

This rearrangement joins TRBV7-2 to TRBJ1-2; 7 bases agree with TRBD1. The V segment lost 5 bases and the J segment 4 bases; nucleotides outside the gene matches: 10. CDR1 SGHTA and CDR2 FQGNSA come from the germline V gene. The CDR3 runs 15 residues. The CDR3 region has the DNA TGTGCCAGCAGCATAGGGACAGCCTCTGTCTATGGCTACACCTTC. This sequence encodes CASSIGTASVYGYTF.

This clone was detected only once. The chain joins TRBV5-1 to TRBJ1-1; D ambiguous. This CDR3 comprises 12 residues. Germline CDR1 and CDR2: SGHRS and YFSETQ. Between the trimmed V and J ends, which lost 7 bases and 5 bases, there was a span of 12 bases. The CDR3 is CASHQSGTEAFF. The CDR3 DNA is TGCGCCAGCCATCAATCGGGGACTGAAGCTTTCTTT.

This clone was recorded only once. The V gene is TRBV7-2, the J gene TRBJ1-2; D remains unclear. Trimming cost V 1 base and J 4 bases, with 7 bases left between them. The CDR3 loop spans 13 amino acids. The germline gives CDR1 SGHTA, CDR2 FQGNSA. CDR3 in DNA: TGTGCCAGCAGCTTAGATTTCAGCTATGGCTACACCTTC. Its translation: CASSLDFSYGYTF. Drawing the rest from reference TRBV7-2 and TRBJ1-2, the complete variable domain is GAGVSQSPSNKVTEKGKDVELRCDPISGHTALYWYRQSLGQGLEFLIYFQGNSAPDKSGLPSDRFSAERTGGSVSTLTIQRTQQEDSAVYLCASSLDFSYGYTFGSGTRLTVV.

This clone was observed a handful of times. V gene TRBV6-1 combines with J gene TRBJ1-1, with D unresolved. The CDR3 is made up of 13 amino acids. Germline-derived CDR1 and CDR2 are MNHNS and SASEGT. Trimming pared 7 bases from V and 1 base from J, leaving 10 bases between. Here the CDR3 reads CASMIQGNTEAFF. In nucleotides, the CDR3 is TGTGCCAGCATGATCCAAGGGAACACTGAAGCTTTCTTT.

The chain combines TRBV5-1 with TRBJ2-7; TRBD1 might be the D (6 bases). The V end lost 2 bases, the J end lost 3 bases, and 15 bases lay between the germline ends. The germline V gene encodes CDR1 SGHRS and CDR2 YFSETQ. CDR3 size: 15 residues. CDR3 nucleotide sequence: TGCGCCAGCAGCTTAGTCTCGAGGGGGAGCTACGAGCAGTACTTC. Translated: CASSLVSRGSYEQYF.

This rearrangement joins TRBV4-1 to TRBJ2-7; D gene ambiguous. Germline CDR1 reads MGHRA; CDR2 reads YSYEKL. The germline V and J ends were trimmed by 0 bases and 0 bases, with 12 bases remaining between them. CDR3 length: 16 residues. The CDR3 is CASSQDLGSSSYEQYF. Written as DNA, the CDR3 is TGCGCCAGCAGCCAAGACTTGGGGTCGAGCTCCTACGAGCAGTACTTC.

The chain combines TRBV6-1 with TRBJ1-2, with unresolved D. The V gene lost 2 bases and the J gene lost 1 base, with 14 bases spanning the gap. The CDR3 runs to 16 residues. Germline V CDR1 and CDR2: MNHNS, SASEGT. For the CDR3, the DNA is TGTGCCAGCAGTGAACTGAACAGCCGCGTTAACTATGGCTACACCTTC. This encodes CASSELNSRVNYGYTF.

The chain employs TRBV5-5 and TRBJ2-2; unclear D gene. CDR1 SGHKS and CDR2 YYEKEE come from the germline V gene (reference sequence). V lost 4 bases, J lost 6 bases, and 16 bases lay in between. This CDR3 comprises 15 residues. The CDR3 spells CASSPTFSTSGELFF. In DNA, the CDR3 is TGTGCCAGCAGCCCGACTTTCTCCACCTCCGGGGAGCTGTTTTTT.

The CDR3 here is CASRRTSYEQYF. The CDR3 coding sequence is TGTGCCAGCAGGCGGACTTCCTACGAGCAGTACTTC. This chain uses TRBV6-1 with TRBJ2-7; tentative D call: TRBD2 (5 bases). Germline values: CDR1 MNHNS, CDR2 SASEGT. The CDR3 length is 12 residues. V gave up 6 bases and J gave up 1 base, with 7 bases separating them.

This rearrangement joins TRBV10-3 to TRBJ2-1; a weak D match, TRBD2 (5 bases). This CDR3 region has 13 residues. The V end lost 8 bases, the J end lost 6 bases, and 14 bases lay between the germline ends. Germline V gene sequence: CDR1 ENHRY, CDR2 SYGVKD. The CDR3: CAIDSQSGNEQFF. The CDR3 DNA is TGTGCCATCGATTCGCAGAGCGGCAATGAGCAGTTCTTC.

The J gene is TRBJ2-3, the V gene TRBV2; the D gene could be TRBD1 or TRBD2 (5 bases each). V was shortened by 9 bases and J by 5 bases, with 15 bases between the two germline ends. Germline V gene sequence: CDR1 SNHLY, CDR2 FYNNEI. This CDR3 is 13 amino acids long. DNA of the CDR3: TGTGCCAGGATGGGGGATTCGGGAGATACGCAGTATTTT. This sequence encodes CARMGDSGDTQYF.

The rearrangement joins TRBV28 to TRBJ1-2; D is undetermined. The CDR3 sequence is 12 residues long. V was cut by 6 bases and J by 7 bases, with 12 bases left in between. CDR1 and CDR2 (germline): MDHEN, SYDVKM. The CDR3 DNA reads TGTGCCAGCAGCTTGGTCCCACGTGGCTACACCTTC. Translated, it gives CASSLVPRGYTF.

The gene calls are TRBV6-6 and TRBJ2-7, with 8 bases that match TRBD2. Trimming cost V 8 bases and J 2 bases; bases outside gene matches: 8. The germline CDR1 and CDR2 sequences are MNHNY and SVGAGI (reference sequence). CDR3 length: 14 residues. The CDR3 DNA reads as TGTGCCAGCCTCCCCGCGGGGGGTGCCTACGAGCAGTACTTC. Protein product: CASLPAGGAYEQYF.

The V and J genes are TRBV7-2 and TRBJ1-2; 10 bases fit TRBD1. V shed 2 bases and J 6 bases; nucleotides not matched to a gene: 6. Germline CDR1 SGHTA, CDR2 FQGNSA. This CDR3 has 15 amino acids. The CDR3 region has the DNA TGTGCCAGCAGCTTATGGGGACAGGGGCGCAATGGCTACACCTTC. Its protein is CASSLWGQGRNGYTF.

The chain combines TRBV27 with TRBJ2-7; D is unresolved. V dropped 3 bases and J dropped 2 bases, with 8 bases sitting between them. The CDR3 extends over 13 amino acids. Germline loops: CDR1 MNHEY, CDR2 SMNVEV (reference sequence). CDR3 sequence reads: CASSFKFPYEQYF. The CDR3 nucleotides are TGTGCCAGCAGTTTTAAGTTCCCCTACGAGCAGTACTTC.

The table lists this clone with a few counts. The CDR3 DNA reads TGTGCCAGTAGTTTGGGACGCGGAAACACCATATATTTT. Residues: CASSLGRGNTIYF. The chain carries TRBV19 and TRBJ1-3; D might be TRBD1 (5 bases). Germline-derived CDR1 and CDR2 are LNHDA and SQIVND (reference sequence). The CDR3 spans 13 residues. The V and J ends lost 5 bases and 4 bases respectively, with 9 bases between them. The entire variable domain, with the rest obtained from reference TRBV19 and TRBJ1-3, is as follows: DGGITQSPKYLFRKEGQNVTLSCEQNLNHDAMYWYRQDPGQGLRLIYYSQIVNDFQKGDIAEGYSVSREKKESFPLTVTSAQKNPTAFYLCASSLGRGNTIYFGEGSWLTVV.

This rearrangement joins TRBV2 to TRBJ2-1; TRBD1 or TRBD2 may be the D gene (5 bases each). The V and J ends lost 5 bases and 9 bases respectively, with 14 bases between them. This CDR3 is built from 13 residues. Germline V CDR1 and CDR2: SNHLY, FYNNEI. The CDR3 loop is CASSLGPFAEQFF. The CDR3 DNA sequence: TGTGCCAGCAGTCTGGGACCCTTTGCTGAGCAGTTCTTC.

The chain links TRBV7-6 to TRBJ1-2; possible D gene TRBD1, 5 bases. V was shortened by 3 bases and J by 8 bases, with 13 bases between the two germline ends. The CDR3 is 13 amino acids. The germline V gene encodes CDR1 SGHVS and CDR2 FNYEAQ. The CDR3 DNA is TGTGCCAGCAGCTTGGGGGAGGGGCGCGGCTACACCTTC. This translates into CASSLGEGRGYTF.

The rearrangement uses TRBV2 and TRBJ2-1; D gene ambiguous. V was pared by 2 bases and J by 7 bases, with 9 bases between. CDR1 is SNHLY, CDR2 FYNNEI, per germline. This CDR3 spans 13 amino acids. The CDR3 DNA reads TGTGCCAGCAGTGAAAATCCCTGGAATGAGCAGTTCTTC. Translated, it gives CASSENPWNEQFF.

This clone showed up just a few times. The gene calls are TRBV30 and TRBJ1-1; D is perhaps TRBD1 (5 bases). Germline lookup yields CDR1 GTSNPN and CDR2 SVGIG (reference sequence). CDR3 length: 13 amino acids. With 0 bases removed from V and 3 bases from J, the gap between germline ends came to 8 bases. As DNA, the CDR3 is TGTGCCTGGAGTGTACAAGGGGACACTGAAGCTTTCTTT. Encoded protein: CAWSVQGDTEAFF.

The chain is built from TRBV7-8 and TRBJ2-5; D gene ambiguous. V was cut by 1 base and J by 1 base, with 7 bases left in between. This CDR3 spans 14 amino acids. Germline CDR1 is SGHVS and CDR2 is FQNEAQ. DNA of the CDR3: TGTGCCAGCAGCTTAGGGCGGTCCCAAGAGACCCAGTACTTC. This gives the protein CASSLGRSQETQYF.